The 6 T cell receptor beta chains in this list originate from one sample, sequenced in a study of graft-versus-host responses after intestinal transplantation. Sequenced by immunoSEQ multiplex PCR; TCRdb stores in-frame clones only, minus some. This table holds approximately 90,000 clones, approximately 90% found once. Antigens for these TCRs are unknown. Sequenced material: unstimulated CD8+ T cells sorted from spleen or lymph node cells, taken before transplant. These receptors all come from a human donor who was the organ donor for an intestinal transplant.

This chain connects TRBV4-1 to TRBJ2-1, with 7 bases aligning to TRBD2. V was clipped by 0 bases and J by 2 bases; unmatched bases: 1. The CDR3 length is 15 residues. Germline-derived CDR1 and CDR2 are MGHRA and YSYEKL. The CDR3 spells CASSQEGLAYNEQFF. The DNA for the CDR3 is TGCGCCAGCAGCCAAGAAGGACTAGCCTACAATGAGCAGTTCTTC.

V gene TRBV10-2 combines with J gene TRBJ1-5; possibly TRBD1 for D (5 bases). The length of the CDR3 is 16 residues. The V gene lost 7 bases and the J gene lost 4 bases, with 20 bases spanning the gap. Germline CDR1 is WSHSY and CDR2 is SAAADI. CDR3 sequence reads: CASNVQGFPPNQPQHF. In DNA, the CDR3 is TGCGCCAGCAACGTCCAGGGATTTCCCCCGAATCAGCCCCAGCATTTT.

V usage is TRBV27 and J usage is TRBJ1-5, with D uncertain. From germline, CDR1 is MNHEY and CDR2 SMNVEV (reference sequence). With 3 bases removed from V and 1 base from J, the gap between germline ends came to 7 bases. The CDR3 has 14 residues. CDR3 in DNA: TGTGCCAGCAGTTTTTCGGGGAGCAATCAGCCCCAGCATTTT. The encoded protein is CASSFSGSNQPQHF.

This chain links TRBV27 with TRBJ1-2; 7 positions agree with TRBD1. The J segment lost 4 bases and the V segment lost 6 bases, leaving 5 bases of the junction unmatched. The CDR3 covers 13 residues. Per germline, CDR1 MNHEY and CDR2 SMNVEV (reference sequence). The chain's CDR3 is CASSLSGGYGYTF. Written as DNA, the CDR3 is TGTGCCAGCAGCCTCTCAGGGGGCTATGGCTACACCTTC.

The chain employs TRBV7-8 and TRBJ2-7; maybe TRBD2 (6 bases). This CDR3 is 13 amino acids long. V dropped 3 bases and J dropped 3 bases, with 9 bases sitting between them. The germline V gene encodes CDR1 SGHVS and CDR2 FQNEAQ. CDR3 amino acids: CASSFSGGYEQYF. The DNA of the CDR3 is TGTGCCAGCAGCTTTTCCGGGGGCTACGAGCAGTACTTC. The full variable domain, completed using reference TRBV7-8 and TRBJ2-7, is GAGVSQSPRYKVAKRGQDVALRCDPISGHVSLFWYQQALGQGPEFLTYFQNEAQLDKSGLPSDRFFAERPEGSVSTLKIQRTQQEDSAVYLCASSFSGGYEQYFGPGTRLTVT.

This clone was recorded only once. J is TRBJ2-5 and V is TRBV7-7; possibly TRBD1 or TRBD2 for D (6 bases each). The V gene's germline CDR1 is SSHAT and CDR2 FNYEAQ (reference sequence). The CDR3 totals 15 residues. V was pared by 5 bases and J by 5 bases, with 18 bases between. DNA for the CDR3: TGTGCCAGCAGCCAATACAGGGACTCCTACGAGACCCAGTACTTC. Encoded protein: CASSQYRDSYETQYF.